Here is one TCR beta chain with its context. The antigen is undetermined. Germline CDR1 reads DFQATT; CDR2 reads SNEGSKA (reference sequence). The CDR3 loop spans 11 amino acids. Deletions cut 3 bases from V and 8 bases from J, with 10 bases between. These data originate in a study of post-analysis software for immune sequencing data. The library was made from cDNA and included unique molecular identifiers. TCRdb recomputed calls from the PCR reads with MiXCR, one row per CDR3 protein. The data show over 700,000 distinct CDR3 sequences, about 32% seen once. Points from the study as a whole: The F measure placed samples prepared in the same batch into strongly shared clusters. TRBV segments more frequent in patients than in controls numbered roughly 5 and included TRBV5-6, TRBV5-1 and TRBV20-1.

The sequence came from a girl aged 5-17 years with multiple sclerosis. The J gene is TRBJ1-2, the V gene TRBV20-1; D uncertain. Sequencing was carried out using blood. DNA of the CDR3: TGCAGTGCTAGGGCCTTGAAGGGCTACACCTTC. Translated, it gives CSARALKGYTF.